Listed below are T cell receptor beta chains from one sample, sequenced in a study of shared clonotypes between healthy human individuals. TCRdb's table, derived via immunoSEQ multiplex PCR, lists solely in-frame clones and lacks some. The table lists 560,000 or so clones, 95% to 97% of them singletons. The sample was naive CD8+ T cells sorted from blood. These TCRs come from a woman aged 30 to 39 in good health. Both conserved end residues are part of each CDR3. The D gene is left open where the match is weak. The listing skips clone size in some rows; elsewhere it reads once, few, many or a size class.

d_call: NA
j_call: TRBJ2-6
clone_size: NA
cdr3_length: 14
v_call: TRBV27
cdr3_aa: CASSLGRGANVLTF
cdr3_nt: TGTGCCAGCAGTTTGGGACGGGGGGCCAACGTCCTGACTTTC

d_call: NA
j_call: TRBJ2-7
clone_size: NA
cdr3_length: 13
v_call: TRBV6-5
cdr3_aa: CASSYSEYYEQYF
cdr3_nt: TGTGCCAGCAGTTACTCGGAGTACTACGAGCAGTACTTC

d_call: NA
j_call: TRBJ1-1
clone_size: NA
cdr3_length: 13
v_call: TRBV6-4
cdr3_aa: CASSETGITEAFF
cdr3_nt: TGTGCCAGCAGTGAAACAGGGATCACTGAAGCTTTCTTT

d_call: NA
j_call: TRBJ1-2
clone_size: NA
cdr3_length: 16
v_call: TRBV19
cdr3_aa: CASSIESRGLDYGYTF
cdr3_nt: TGTGCCAGTAGTATAGAAAGTCGGGGGCTGGACTATGGCTACACCTTC

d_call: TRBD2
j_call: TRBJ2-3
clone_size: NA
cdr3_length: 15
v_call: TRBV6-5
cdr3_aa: CASSYSRGGTDTQYF
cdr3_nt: TGTGCCAGCAGTTACTCCCGGGGGGGAACAGATACGCAGTATTTT

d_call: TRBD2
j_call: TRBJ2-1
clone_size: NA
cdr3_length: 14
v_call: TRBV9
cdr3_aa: CASSVSGSVNEQFF
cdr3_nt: TGTGCCAGCAGCGTTAGCGGGAGTGTCAATGAGCAGTTCTTC

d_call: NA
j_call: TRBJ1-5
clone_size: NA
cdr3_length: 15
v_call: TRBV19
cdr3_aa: CASSSAAESNQPQHF
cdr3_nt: TGTGCCAGTAGTTCAGCTGCGGAATCGAATCAGCCCCAGCATTTT

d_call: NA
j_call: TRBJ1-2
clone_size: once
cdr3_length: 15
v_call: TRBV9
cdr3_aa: CASSVDSASGYGYTF
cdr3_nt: TGTGCCAGCAGCGTAGATTCGGCCTCGGGCTATGGCTACACCTTC

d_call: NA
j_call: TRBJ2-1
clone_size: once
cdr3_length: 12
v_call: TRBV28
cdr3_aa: CASSFSANEQFF
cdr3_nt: TGTGCCAGCAGTTTTAGTGCCAATGAGCAGTTCTTC

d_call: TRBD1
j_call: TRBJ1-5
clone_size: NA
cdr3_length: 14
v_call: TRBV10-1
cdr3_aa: CATETGKCNQPQHF
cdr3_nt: TGCGCCACTGAGACAGGGAAATGCAATCAGCCCCAGCATTTT

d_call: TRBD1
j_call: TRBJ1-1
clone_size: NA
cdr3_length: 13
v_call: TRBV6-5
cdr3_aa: CASSYGQGTEAFF
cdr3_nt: TGTGCCAGCAGTTACGGACAGGGCACTGAAGCTTTCTTT

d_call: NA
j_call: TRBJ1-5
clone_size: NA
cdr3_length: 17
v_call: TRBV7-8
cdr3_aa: CASSPGAGGYSNQPQHF
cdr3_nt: TGTGCCAGCAGCCCGGGCGCCGGGGGGTATAGCAATCAGCCCCAGCATTTT

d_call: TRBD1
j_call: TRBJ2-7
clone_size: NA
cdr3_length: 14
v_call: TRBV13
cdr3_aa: CASSGPGGWDEQYF
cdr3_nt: TGTGCCAGCAGCGGCCCAGGGGGATGGGACGAGCAGTACTTC

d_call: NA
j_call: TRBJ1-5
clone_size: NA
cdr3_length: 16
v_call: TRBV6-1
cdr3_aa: CASSDWGGPFNQPQHF
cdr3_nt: TGTGCCAGCAGTGATTGGGGGGGACCTTTCAATCAGCCCCAGCATTTT

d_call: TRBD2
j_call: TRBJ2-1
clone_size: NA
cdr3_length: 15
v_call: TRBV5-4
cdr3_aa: CASSLGLAKYNEQFF
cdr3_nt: TGTGCCAGCAGCCTGGGACTAGCGAAATACAATGAGCAGTTCTTC

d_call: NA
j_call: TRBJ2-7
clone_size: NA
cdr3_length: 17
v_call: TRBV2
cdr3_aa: CASSVFPSLTDIYEQYF
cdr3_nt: TGTGCCAGCAGTGTTTTTCCGAGTTTGACAGATATCTACGAGCAGTACTTC

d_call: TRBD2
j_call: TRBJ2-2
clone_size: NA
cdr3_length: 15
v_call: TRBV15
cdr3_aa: CATSPGLAGGGELFF
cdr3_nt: TGTGCCACCAGTCCGGGACTAGCGGGAGGCGGGGAGCTGTTTTTT

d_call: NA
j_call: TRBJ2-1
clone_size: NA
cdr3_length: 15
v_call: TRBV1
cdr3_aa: CTSSQGLSGCNEQFF
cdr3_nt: TGCACCAGCAGCCAAGGTCTTAGCGGGTGCAATGAGCAGTTCTTC

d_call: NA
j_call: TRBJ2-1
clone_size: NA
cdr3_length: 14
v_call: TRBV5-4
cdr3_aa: CASSFSSGRNEQFF
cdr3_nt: TGTGCCAGCAGCTTTTCAAGCGGACGCAATGAGCAGTTCTTC

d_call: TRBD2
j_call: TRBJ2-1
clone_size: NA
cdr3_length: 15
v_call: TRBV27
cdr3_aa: CASSPGTSGDNEQFF
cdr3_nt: TGTGCCAGCAGCCCAGGGACTAGCGGAGACAATGAGCAGTTCTTC

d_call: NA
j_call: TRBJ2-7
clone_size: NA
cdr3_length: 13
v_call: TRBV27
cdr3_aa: CASSWAGTPWQYF
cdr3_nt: TGTGCCAGCAGTTGGGCTGGAACCCCTTGGCAGTACTTC

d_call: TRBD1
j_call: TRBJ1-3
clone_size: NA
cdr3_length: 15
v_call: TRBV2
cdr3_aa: CASSRGQGSGNTIYF
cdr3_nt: TGTGCCAGCAGTCGTGGACAGGGCTCTGGAAACACCATATATTTT

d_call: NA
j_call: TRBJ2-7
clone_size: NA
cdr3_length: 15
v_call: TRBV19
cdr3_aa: CATPFGATTRPEQYF
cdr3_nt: TGTGCCACCCCCTTTGGAGCGACGACCCGACCCGAGCAGTACTTC

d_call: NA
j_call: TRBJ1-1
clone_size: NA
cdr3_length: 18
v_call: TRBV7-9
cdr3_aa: CASSFPWAMGHQNAEAFF
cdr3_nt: TGTGCCAGCAGCTTTCCTTGGGCAATGGGACACCAAAACGCTGAAGCTTTCTTT

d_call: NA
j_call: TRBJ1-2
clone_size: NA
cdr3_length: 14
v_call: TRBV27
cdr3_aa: CASSFGGQGRGYTF
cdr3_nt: TGTGCCAGCAGTTTTGGGGGCCAGGGGCGGGGCTACACCTTC

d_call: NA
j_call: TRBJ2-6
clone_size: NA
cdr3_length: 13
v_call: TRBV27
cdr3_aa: CASSLFGANVLTF
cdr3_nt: TGTGCCAGCAGTTTATTTGGGGCCAACGTCCTGACTTTC

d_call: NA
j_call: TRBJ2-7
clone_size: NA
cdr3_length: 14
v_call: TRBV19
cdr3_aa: CASSHHESSYEQYF
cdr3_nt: TGTGCCAGTAGTCACCACGAGAGCTCCTACGAGCAGTACTTC

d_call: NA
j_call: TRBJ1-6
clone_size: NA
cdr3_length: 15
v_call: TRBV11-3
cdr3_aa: CASSFRWGPNSPLHF
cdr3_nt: TGTGCCAGCAGCTTTCGTTGGGGCCCTAATTCACCCCTCCACTTT

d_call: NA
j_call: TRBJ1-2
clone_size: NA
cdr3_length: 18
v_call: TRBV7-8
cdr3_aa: CASSLASPGGNRIYGYTF
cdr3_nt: TGTGCCAGCAGCTTAGCCTCGCCAGGCGGAAATAGAATCTATGGCTACACCTTC

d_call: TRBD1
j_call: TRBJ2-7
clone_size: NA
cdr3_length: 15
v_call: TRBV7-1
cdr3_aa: CASSLARTGAYEQYF
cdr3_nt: TGTGCCAGCAGCTTAGCGAGGACAGGGGCCTACGAGCAGTACTTC

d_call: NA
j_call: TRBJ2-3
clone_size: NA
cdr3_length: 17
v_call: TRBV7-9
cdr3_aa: CASSSPPYGRRTDTQYF
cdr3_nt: TGTGCCAGCAGCTCGCCGCCGTACGGGAGAAGAACAGATACGCAGTATTTT

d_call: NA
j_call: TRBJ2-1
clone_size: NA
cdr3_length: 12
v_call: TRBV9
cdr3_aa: CASSVTEDEQFF
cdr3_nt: TGTGCCAGCAGCGTGACAGAGGACGAGCAGTTCTTC

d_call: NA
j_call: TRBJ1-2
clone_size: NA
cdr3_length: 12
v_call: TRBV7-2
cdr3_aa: CASSLGGDGYTF
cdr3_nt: TGTGCCAGCAGCTTAGGCGGTGATGGCTACACCTTC

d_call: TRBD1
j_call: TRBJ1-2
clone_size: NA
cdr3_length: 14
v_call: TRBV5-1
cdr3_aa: CASRQGVMFYGYTF
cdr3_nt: TGCGCCAGCCGACAGGGGGTCATGTTCTATGGCTACACCTTC

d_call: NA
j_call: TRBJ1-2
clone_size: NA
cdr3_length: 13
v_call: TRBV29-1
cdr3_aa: CSVESPTDYGYTF
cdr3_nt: TGCAGCGTGGAATCCCCTACAGACTATGGCTACACCTTC

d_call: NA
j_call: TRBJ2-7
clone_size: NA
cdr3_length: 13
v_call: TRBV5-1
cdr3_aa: CASSFSGRGEQYF
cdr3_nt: TGCGCCAGCAGCTTTAGCGGTCGTGGGGAGCAGTACTTC

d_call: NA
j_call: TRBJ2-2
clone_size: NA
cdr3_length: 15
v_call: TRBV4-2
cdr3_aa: CASSPSGHGSGELFF
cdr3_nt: TGTGCCAGCAGCCCTAGTGGGCACGGATCCGGGGAGCTGTTTTTT

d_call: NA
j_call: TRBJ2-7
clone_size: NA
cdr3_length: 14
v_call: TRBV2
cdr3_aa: CASSSGGGTYEQYF
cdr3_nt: TGTGCCAGCAGTAGTGGCGGGGGCACCTACGAGCAGTACTTC

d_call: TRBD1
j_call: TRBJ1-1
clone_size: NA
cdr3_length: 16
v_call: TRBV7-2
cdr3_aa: CASSSIRDRGIAEAFF
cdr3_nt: TGTGCCAGCAGCTCGATACGGGACAGGGGGATCGCTGAAGCTTTCTTT

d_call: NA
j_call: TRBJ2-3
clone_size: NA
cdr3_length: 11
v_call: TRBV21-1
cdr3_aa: CACQITDTQYF
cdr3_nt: TGTGCCTGCCAGATCACAGATACGCAGTATTTT

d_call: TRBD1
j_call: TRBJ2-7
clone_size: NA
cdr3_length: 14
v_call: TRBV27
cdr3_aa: CASSTDRAGSEQYF
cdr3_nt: TGTGCCAGCAGTACCGACAGGGCTGGAAGCGAGCAGTACTTC

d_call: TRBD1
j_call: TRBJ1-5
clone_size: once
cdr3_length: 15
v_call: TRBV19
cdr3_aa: CASNPGQGFYQPQHF
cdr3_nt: TGTGCCAGTAATCCGGGACAGGGTTTTTATCAGCCCCAGCATTTT

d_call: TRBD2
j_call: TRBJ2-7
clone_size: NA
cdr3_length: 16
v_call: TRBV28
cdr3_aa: CASSAILAGGLWEQYF
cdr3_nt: TGTGCCAGCAGCGCCATCCTAGCGGGAGGGCTTTGGGAGCAGTACTTC

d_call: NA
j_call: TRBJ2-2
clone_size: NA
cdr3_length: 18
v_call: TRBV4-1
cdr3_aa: CASSPSSMLGGLTGELFF
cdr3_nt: TGCGCCAGCAGCCCCTCTAGTATGTTGGGGGGGCTCACCGGGGAGCTGTTTTTT

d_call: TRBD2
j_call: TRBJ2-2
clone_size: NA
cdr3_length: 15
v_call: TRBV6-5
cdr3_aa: CASSPKREGTGELFF
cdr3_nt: TGTGCCAGCAGTCCTAAACGGGAGGGCACCGGGGAGCTGTTTTTT

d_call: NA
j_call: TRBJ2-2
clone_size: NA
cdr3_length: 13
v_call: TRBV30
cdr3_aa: CAWSVIETGELFF
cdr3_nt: TGTGCCTGGAGTGTAATCGAAACCGGGGAGCTGTTTTTT

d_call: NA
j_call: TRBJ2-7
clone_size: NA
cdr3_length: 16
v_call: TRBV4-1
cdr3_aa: CASSQENRDFSYEQYF
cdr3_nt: TGCGCCAGCAGCCAAGAGAACCGGGACTTCTCCTACGAGCAGTACTTC

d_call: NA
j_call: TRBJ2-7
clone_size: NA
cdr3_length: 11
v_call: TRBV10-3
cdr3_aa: CAISESNEQYF
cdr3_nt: TGTGCCATCAGTGAGTCTAATGAGCAGTACTTC

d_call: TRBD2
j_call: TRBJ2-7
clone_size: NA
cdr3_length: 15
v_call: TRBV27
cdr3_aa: CASRVAGDSSYEQYF
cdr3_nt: TGTGCCAGCAGGGTAGCGGGAGACTCCTCCTACGAGCAGTACTTC

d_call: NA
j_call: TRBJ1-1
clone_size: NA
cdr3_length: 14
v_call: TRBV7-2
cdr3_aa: CASRLPPEYPEAFF
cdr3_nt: TGTGCCAGCAGACTTCCACCGGAGTATCCTGAAGCTTTCTTT

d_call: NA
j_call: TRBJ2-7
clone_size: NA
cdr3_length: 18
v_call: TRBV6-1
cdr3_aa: CASSDLTEPTFRVYEQYF
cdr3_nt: TGTGCCAGCAGTGACTTGACAGAGCCTACGTTCCGAGTATACGAGCAGTACTTC

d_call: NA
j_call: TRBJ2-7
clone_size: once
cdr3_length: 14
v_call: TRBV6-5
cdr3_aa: CASSYSLSGHEQYF
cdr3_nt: TGTGCCAGCAGTTATAGTCTATCCGGTCACGAGCAGTACTTC

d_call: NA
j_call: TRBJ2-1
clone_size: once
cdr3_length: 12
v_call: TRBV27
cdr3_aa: CASSRSENEQFF
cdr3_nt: TGTGCCAGCAGTCGGTCGGAGAATGAGCAGTTCTTC